The 24 T cell receptor beta chains in this list originate from one sample, sequenced in a study of CD8 T cells in ankylosing spondylitis. Whole-study results and caveats: Ankylosing spondylitis blood appeared to carry a characteristic TCR beta motif of roughly eight highly homologous variants.

Each CDR3 protein is one row after TCRdb ran MiXCR on the 5' RACE reads. The table lists 220,000 or so distinct CDR3 sequences, around 17% of them singletons, with under 45% in the top ten. These receptors have no known antigen. Sequencing was done on a sample of blood, either unsorted or a sorted T cell fraction (not recorded which). Source of these receptors: a male donor with ankylosing spondylitis.

This clonotype was counted only a few times. The chain combines TRBV20-1 with TRBJ2-5; D call uncertain. CDR1 and CDR2 (germline): DFQATT, SNEGSKA (reference sequence). The CDR3 is made up of 14 amino acids. V lost 6 bases and J 5 bases, leaving 19 bases between the germline ends. The CDR3 protein is CSARDWAQSETQYF. The CDR3, as DNA: TGCAGTGCCCGCGATTGGGCGCAATCGGAGACCCAGTACTTC.

The genes are TRBV27 and TRBJ2-3; a weak D match, TRBD2 (5 bases). Germline CDR1 is MNHEY and CDR2 is SMNVEV (reference sequence). The CDR3 has 11 amino acids. Between the trimmed V and J ends, which lost 8 bases and 4 bases, there was a span of 7 bases. The CDR3 DNA follows: TGTGCCAGCGGGCGGGCAGATACGCAGTATTTT. The encoded protein is CASGRADTQYF.

This rearrangement joins TRBV2 to TRBJ2-6; 11 positions agree with TRBD2. This CDR3 contains 18 residues. Unmatched junction bases numbered 10, after V lost 8 bases and J lost 1 base. In germline, CDR1 is SNHLY, CDR2 FYNNEI. The CDR3 nucleotides read TGTGCCAGCTCCGAGGGACTAGCGGTGGAATCTGGGGCCAACGTCCTGACTTTC. As protein: CASSEGLAVESGANVLTF.

This clonotype turned up a few times. The J gene is TRBJ2-7, the V gene TRBV20-1, with D unresolved. The CDR3 totals 12 residues. Trimming pared 2 bases from V and 3 bases from J, leaving 8 bases between. Looked up from germline, CDR1 is DFQATT and CDR2 is SNEGSKA (reference sequence). CDR3 nucleotide sequence: TGCAGTGCTAGAAAGGCAGACTACGAGCAGTACTTC. Protein sequence: CSARKADYEQYF.

V usage is TRBV19 and J usage is TRBJ2-3, with D maybe TRBD2 (5 bases). The CDR3 totals 15 residues. Germline V gives CDR1 LNHDA, CDR2 SQIVND (reference sequence). The germline V and J ends were trimmed by 5 bases and 5 bases, with 17 bases remaining between them. The CDR3 DNA follows: TGTGCCAGTAGTCCCCGGGAACACCAAGGAGATACGCAGTATTTT. This translates into CASSPREHQGDTQYF.

Only a few counts were recorded for this clonotype. CDR3 residues: CASSQHPGQDRGNTIYF. The CDR3 coding sequence is TGTGCCAGCAGCCAGCACCCGGGACAGGATCGTGGAAACACCATATATTTT. The genes are TRBV4-2 and TRBJ1-3, with TRBD1 matching 8 bases. V lost 3 bases, J lost 3 bases, and 10 bases stayed unmatched. This CDR3 region has 17 residues. CDR1 is LGHNA, CDR2 YNFKEQ, per germline.

This clonotype was observed a handful of times. The J gene is TRBJ1-2, the V gene TRBV20-1; no clear D. Germline V CDR1 and CDR2: DFQATT, SNEGSKA (reference sequence). The CDR3 loop spans 13 amino acids. The V gene lost 5 bases and the J gene lost 4 bases, with 14 bases spanning the gap. As DNA, the CDR3 is TGCAGTGCTCGTCCCCGTGGGGTCTATGGCTACACCTTC. Translated: CSARPRGVYGYTF.

The chain couples TRBV9 to TRBJ2-2; 7 positions match TRBD1. The CDR3 loop spans 15 amino acids. The J segment lost 4 bases and the V segment lost 0 bases, leaving 3 bases of the junction unmatched. Germline-derived CDR1 and CDR2 are SGDLS and YYNGEE. The chain's CDR3 is CASSVVPGGTGELFF. Here the CDR3 DNA reads TGTGCCAGCAGCGTAGTCCCAGGGGGCACCGGGGAGCTGTTTTTT.

The rearrangement links TRBV30 to TRBJ2-6; TRBD1 matches 7 bases. The trim removed 5 bases at V and 3 bases at J, leaving 4 bases unmatched. This CDR3 spans 14 amino acids. CDR1 and CDR2 (germline): GTSNPN, SVGIG (reference sequence). CDR3: CAWDTGDGANVLTF. CDR3 DNA: TGTGCCTGGGATACAGGGGATGGGGCCAACGTCCTGACTTTC.

The chain has TRBV20-1 and TRBJ2-1; TRBD2 matches 10 bases. CDR1 is DFQATT, CDR2 SNEGSKA, per germline (reference sequence). The CDR3 extends over 13 amino acids. The V gene end was trimmed by 8 bases and the J gene end by 8 bases; junction bases not matched to a gene: 9. Here the CDR3 reads CSPRKGLADEQFF. As DNA, the CDR3 is TGCAGTCCCAGAAAAGGACTAGCGGATGAGCAGTTCTTC.

The J gene is TRBJ2-7, the V gene TRBV20-1, with no clear D. Trimming removed 1 base from V and 3 bases from J, with 25 bases in between. Per germline, CDR1 DFQATT and CDR2 SNEGSKA (reference sequence). The CDR3 is made up of 18 amino acids. DNA for the CDR3: TGCAGTGCTAGAGTCCCGGACGACCTGGTCCCCCTACACTACGAGCAGTACTTC. As protein: CSARVPDDLVPLHYEQYF.

The chain is built from TRBV7-6 and TRBJ2-2; 7 bases are shared with TRBD2. The length of the CDR3 is 17 residues. In germline, CDR1 is SGHVS, CDR2 FNYEAQ. V lost 4 bases and J lost 5; bases outside the gene matches: 13. Here the CDR3 reads CASSSDRDYIVTGELFF. CDR3 nucleotide sequence: TGTGCCAGCAGCTCGGACCGGGACTACATAGTTACCGGGGAGCTGTTTTTT.

The genes are TRBV6-1 and TRBJ2-3; weak D call: TRBD2 (6 bases). Between the trimmed V and J ends, which lost 5 bases and 2 bases, there was a span of 17 bases. Germline-derived CDR1 and CDR2 are MNHNS and SASEGT. The CDR3 length is 16 residues. The chain's CDR3 is CASSPFGRGFTDTQYF. For the CDR3, the DNA is TGTGCCAGCAGTCCCTTCGGGCGGGGCTTCACAGATACGCAGTATTTT.

This clonotype was seen only a few times. CDR3 sequence (DNA): TGCAGTGCTAAGGACGGAACCTTCTACGAGCAGTACTTC. This encodes CSAKDGTFYEQYF. The gene calls are TRBV20-1 and TRBJ2-7; D not resolved. Germline CDR1 DFQATT, CDR2 SNEGSKA (reference sequence). The CDR3 sequence is 13 residues long. The ends were cut back, 4 bases at V and 3 bases at J, with 13 bases in the middle.

The V gene is TRBV29-1, the J gene TRBJ1-1; a possible D gene is TRBD1 (5 bases). The CDR3 has 12 amino acids. CDR1 and CDR2 from the germline V gene are SQVTM and ANQGSEA. Trimming took off 6 bases at V and 8 bases at J, with 16 bases between the two ends. CDR3 sequence reads: CSVRTRGPEAFF. As DNA, the CDR3 is TGCAGCGTCCGTACCCGGGGACCCGAAGCTTTCTTT. Full variable domain (outside the CDR3, taken from reference TRBV29-1 and TRBJ1-1): SAVISQKPSRDICQRGTSLTIQCQVDSQVTMMFWYRQQPGQSLTLIATANQGSEATYESGFVIDKFPISRPNLTFSTLTVSNMSPEDSSIYLCSVRTRGPEAFFGQGTRLTVV.

The V gene is TRBV28, the J gene TRBJ2-7; a possible D gene is TRBD1 (5 bases). The ends were cut back, 4 bases at V and 3 bases at J, with 10 bases in the middle. The CDR3 runs to 13 residues. Germline V gives CDR1 MDHEN, CDR2 SYDVKM. The CDR3 protein is CASSYQGNYEQYF. In DNA, the CDR3 is TGTGCCAGCAGTTATCAGGGCAACTACGAGCAGTACTTC.

Many counts were recorded for this clonotype. This chain joins TRBV5-1 and TRBJ2-3; no reliable D call. Germline V CDR1 and CDR2: SGHRS, YFSETQ. V lost 3 bases to trimming and J lost 2 bases, with 13 bases between them. The CDR3 is 15 amino acids. Here the CDR3 reads CASSSRRELTDTQYF. In DNA form, the CDR3 reads TGCGCCAGCAGCTCCAGGAGAGAGCTCACAGATACGCAGTATTTT.

The V call is TRBV12-3 or TRBV12-4, the J call TRBJ2-5, with D perhaps TRBD2 (7 bases). The length of the CDR3 is 15 residues. V was clipped by 3 bases and J by 5 bases, with 16 bases between them. The CDR3: CASSFLGRGTETQYF. CDR3 coding DNA: TGTGCCAGCAGTTTTCTAGGGAGGGGGACGGAGACCCAGTACTTC.

The chain recombines TRBV3-1 with TRBJ1-2; TRBD1 might be the D (5 bases). V was pared by 0 bases and J by 4 bases, with 15 bases between. Per germline, CDR1 LGHDT and CDR2 YNNKEL (reference sequence). The CDR3 loop spans 16 amino acids. CDR3 sequence: CASSQDRAGILYGYTF. The CDR3 DNA reads as TGTGCCAGCAGCCAAGATCGAGCAGGGATCCTCTATGGCTACACCTTC.

There are many counts of this clonotype. The chain combines TRBV20-1 with TRBJ2-5, with D possibly being TRBD1 (5 bases). The V end lost 6 bases, the J end lost 8 bases, and 19 bases lay between the germline ends. CDR3 length: 13 residues. The germline gives CDR1 DFQATT, CDR2 SNEGSKA (reference sequence). The CDR3 DNA follows: TGCAGTGCACCTTTGACAGATCAAGGAACCCAGTACTTC. Residues: CSAPLTDQGTQYF.

This clonotype was recorded a few times. The V gene is TRBV19, the J gene TRBJ2-1; 12 nucleotides line up with TRBD2. The ends lost 3 bases at V and 4 bases at J; junction bases unmatched: 1. CDR1 and CDR2 (germline): LNHDA, SQIVND (reference sequence). The CDR3 has 15 amino acids. The CDR3 sequence is CASSIGTSGYNEQFF. The CDR3 DNA sequence: TGTGCCAGTAGTATCGGGACTAGCGGGTACAATGAGCAGTTCTTC.

V is TRBV27 and J is TRBJ2-7; D call uncertain. The CDR3 totals 13 residues. Trimming took 8 bases from V and 3 from J, leaving 14 bases between them. Germline CDR1 reads MNHEY; CDR2 reads SMNVEV (reference sequence). In DNA form, the CDR3 reads TGTGCCAGCTATGACCTGAATAGCTACGAGCAGTACTTC. It yields the protein CASYDLNSYEQYF.

This clonotype was found a few times. The J gene is TRBJ2-1, the V gene TRBV4-2, with D unresolved. The CDR3 is 13 amino acids. Trimming removed 0 bases at V and 9 bases at J, with 9 bases between. Germline-derived CDR1 and CDR2 are LGHNA and YNFKEQ. DNA of the CDR3: TGTGCCAGCAGCCAAGAGGTGGCGGCTGAGCAGTTCTTC. Translation: CASSQEVAAEQFF.

This chain connects TRBV6-2 or TRBV6-3 to TRBJ2-2; TRBD2 matches at 10 bases. Germline trimming cut 0 bases from V and 1 base from J; bases unmatched to any gene: 17. CDR3 length: 22 amino acids. Looked up from germline, CDR1 is MNHEY and CDR2 is SVGEGT. DNA of the CDR3: TGTGCCAGCAGTTACTCGAAGCTAGCGGGAGACAGGCCCCGTGAGAACACCGGGGAGCTGTTTTTT. It codes for CASSYSKLAGDRPRENTGELFF.